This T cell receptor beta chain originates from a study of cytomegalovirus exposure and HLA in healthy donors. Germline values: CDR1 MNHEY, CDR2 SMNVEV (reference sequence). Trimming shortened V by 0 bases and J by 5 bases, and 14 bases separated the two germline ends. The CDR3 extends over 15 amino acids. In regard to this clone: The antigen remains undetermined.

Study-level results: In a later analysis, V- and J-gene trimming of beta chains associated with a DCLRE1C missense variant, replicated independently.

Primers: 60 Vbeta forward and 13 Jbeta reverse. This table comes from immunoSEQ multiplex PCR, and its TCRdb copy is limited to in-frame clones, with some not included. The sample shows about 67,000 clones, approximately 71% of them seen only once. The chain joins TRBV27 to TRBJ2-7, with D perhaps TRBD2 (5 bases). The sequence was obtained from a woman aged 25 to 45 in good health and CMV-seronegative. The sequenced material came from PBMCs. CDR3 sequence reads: CASSLSRRGGNEQYF. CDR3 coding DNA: TGTGCCAGCAGTTTATCAAGGAGAGGAGGAAACGAGCAGTACTTC.